These 23 T cell receptor beta chains were sequenced from one sample in a study of blood T cell repertoires in COVID-19. Data came from immunoSEQ multiplex PCR; TCRdb stores just in-frame clones and leaves some out. The sample contains about 100,000 clones, around four fifths of which appear only once. Material: peripheral blood. The receptor set was obtained from a man between 65 and 85 years old with active or convalescent COVID-19.

The chain is built from TRBV30 and TRBJ1-3; D not certain. With 2 bases removed from V and 6 bases from J, the gap between germline ends came to 8 bases. The CDR3 runs to 12 residues. Germline V CDR1 and CDR2: GTSNPN, SVGIG (reference sequence). CDR3 in amino acids: CAWSRTENTIYF. Written as DNA, the CDR3 is TGTGCCTGGAGTAGAACTGAAAACACCATATATTTT.

The V call is TRBV9, the J call TRBJ2-2, with D perhaps matching TRBD1 (6 bases). The germline gives CDR1 SGDLS, CDR2 YYNGEE. Trimming pared 5 bases from V and 5 bases from J, leaving 13 bases between. The CDR3 runs to 14 residues. CDR3 DNA: TGTGCCAGCAGTATGACAGGCTTTACCGGGGAGCTGTTTTTT. Translation: CASSMTGFTGELFF.

The rearrangement joins TRBV6-2 or TRBV6-3 to TRBJ2-2, with D hard to call. From germline, CDR1 is MNHEY and CDR2 SVGEGT. There are 12 residues in the CDR3. Trimming cost V 4 bases and J 5 bases, with 5 bases left between them. Here the CDR3 reads CASSSMTGELFF. The CDR3 region has the DNA TGTGCCAGCAGTTCTATGACCGGGGAGCTGTTTTTT.

The rearrangement links TRBV4-1 to TRBJ1-1; D is uncertain. The ends were cut back, 3 bases at V and 1 base at J, with 6 bases in the middle. This CDR3 spans 13 amino acids. Germline V gene lookup returns CDR1 MGHRA and CDR2 YSYEKL. DNA of the CDR3: TGCGCCAGCAGCCAGGAGAGGAACACTGAAGCTTTCTTT. Its protein product is CASSQERNTEAFF.

This chain links TRBV5-5 with TRBJ2-7, with D maybe TRBD1 (6 bases). CDR1 and CDR2 from the germline V gene are SGHKS and YYEKEE (reference sequence). This CDR3 has 14 residues. Trimming removed 0 bases from V and 2 bases from J, with 9 bases in between. The CDR3 is CASSLVRGPYEQYF. Written as DNA, the CDR3 is TGTGCCAGCAGCTTGGTCAGGGGTCCCTACGAGCAGTACTTC.

The chain is built from TRBV7-3 and TRBJ2-1; D might be TRBD2 (7 bases). V shed 1 base and J shed 8 bases, with 21 bases lying between them. The CDR3 runs to 17 residues. Germline lookup yields CDR1 SGHTA and CDR2 FQGTGA. The CDR3 loop reads CASSLINGRGPEDEQFF. DNA of the CDR3: TGTGCCAGCAGCTTAATTAACGGGCGGGGGCCCGAGGATGAGCAGTTCTTC.

V and J are TRBV19 and TRBJ1-4; TRBD1 matches 8 bases. The germline CDR1 and CDR2 sequences are LNHDA and SQIVND (reference sequence). The ends lost 4 bases at V and 7 bases at J; junction bases unmatched: 5. The CDR3 is 14 amino acids. CDR3 amino acids: CASSRGQVSEKLFF. Here the CDR3 DNA reads TGTGCCAGTAGTAGGGGACAGGTATCTGAAAAACTGTTTTTT.

This clone was counted a single time. This chain uses TRBV11-2 with TRBJ2-7; unclear D gene. CDR1 SGHAT and CDR2 FQNNGV come from the germline V gene. V was clipped by 6 bases and J by 2 bases, with 11 bases between them. The CDR3 is made up of 13 amino acids. CDR3 protein: CASSSVTTYEQYF. The CDR3, as DNA: TGTGCCAGCAGTTCGGTTACTACCTACGAGCAGTACTTC.

This clone was recorded once. V gene TRBV12-3 or TRBV12-4 combines with J gene TRBJ1-6; possibly TRBD1 for D (5 bases). V lost 4 bases to trimming and J lost 8 bases, with 9 bases between them. CDR3 length: 13 residues. The CDR3 is CASSSGWDSPLHF. The CDR3 nucleotides read TGTGCCAGCAGTTCAGGGTGGGATTCACCCCTCCACTTT.

The chain employs TRBV6-1 and TRBJ1-5; D is possibly TRBD1 (5 bases). Germline V CDR1 and CDR2: MNHNS, SASEGT. V lost 1 base and J lost 4, with 14 bases in between. CDR3 length equals 16 residues. The chain's CDR3 is CASSEENWYRNQPQHF. CDR3 nucleotide sequence: TGTGCCAGCAGTGAAGAGAATTGGTACAGGAATCAGCCCCAGCATTTT.

The chain uses TRBV6-2 or TRBV6-3 and TRBJ1-5, with TRBD1 matching 9 bases. Trimming removed 6 bases from V and 1 base from J; junction bases left unmatched: 7. The CDR3 spans 16 residues. In germline, CDR1 is MNHEY, CDR2 SVGEGT. CDR3 coding DNA: TGTGCCAGCAGCCCTGGACAGGGGATAAGCAATCAGCCCCAGCATTTT. As protein: CASSPGQGISNQPQHF.

V and J are TRBV5-1 and TRBJ2-7, with 7 bases that match TRBD1. This CDR3 has 13 residues. Germline V lookup: CDR1 SGHRS, CDR2 YFSETQ. With 8 bases clipped from V and 1 base from J, the junction kept 6 bases outside the gene matches. The CDR3 loop reads CASTTGVSYEQYF. The CDR3 DNA reads as TGCGCCAGTACAACAGGGGTTTCCTACGAGCAGTACTTC.

V and J are TRBV24-1 and TRBJ1-5; unclear D gene. Deletions cut 4 bases from V and 2 bases from J, with 8 bases between. Looked up from germline, CDR1 is KGHDR and CDR2 is SFDVKD. This CDR3 spans 14 amino acids. CDR3 residues: CATSDLQGNQPQHF. The CDR3 DNA is TGTGCCACCAGTGACCTGCAGGGCAATCAGCCCCAGCATTTT.

The table lists this clone with a few counts. The rearrangement joins TRBV19 to TRBJ2-7; 9 bases line up with TRBD1. CDR1 and CDR2 from the germline V gene are LNHDA and SQIVND (reference sequence). This CDR3 contains 11 residues. Trimming at V came to 8 bases and at J to 5 bases, leaving 1 base not matched to a gene. The CDR3 spells CASRQGDEQYF. CDR3 sequence (DNA): TGTGCCAGTCGACAGGGGGACGAGCAGTACTTC. Full variable domain (remainder filled in from reference TRBV19 and TRBJ2-7): DGGITQSPKYLFRKEGQNVTLSCEQNLNHDAMYWYRQDPGQGLRLIYYSQIVNDFQKGDIAEGYSVSREKKESFPLTVTSAQKNPTAFYLCASRQGDEQYFGPGTRLTVT.

On this clone itself: Other DNA sequences of this sample code for an identical CDR3. The gene calls are TRBV2 and TRBJ2-3, with 7 bases matching TRBD1. The CDR3 sequence is 12 residues long. Per the germline V gene, CDR1 is SNHLY and CDR2 is FYNNEI. V shed 8 bases, J shed 1 base, and the junction held 0 bases outside the gene matches. CDR3: CASDRGTDTQYF. The CDR3 DNA follows: TGTGCCAGCGACAGGGGCACAGATACGCAGTATTTT.

CDR3 loop: CASSYSTKQGYGYTF. The CDR3 DNA is TGTGCCAGCAGTTACTCGACTAAACAGGGCTATGGCTACACCTTC. This chain joins TRBV6-2 or TRBV6-3 and TRBJ1-2; the D gene is possibly TRBD1 (6 bases). V dropped 0 bases and J dropped 4 bases, with 12 bases sitting between them. This CDR3 spans 15 amino acids. The germline CDR1 and CDR2 sequences are MNHEY and SVGEGT.

The CDR3 is CASQRGGISYNEQFF. DNA for the CDR3: TGTGCCAGCCAGAGGGGGGGGATCTCCTACAATGAGCAGTTCTTC. J is TRBJ2-1 and V is TRBV19, with a weak D call TRBD2 (7 bases). V lost 9 bases and J 0 bases, leaving 15 bases between the germline ends. The germline V gene has CDR1 LNHDA and CDR2 SQIVND (reference sequence). The CDR3 is 15 residues long.

The gene calls are TRBV3-1 (or the pseudogene TRBV3-2) and TRBJ2-4, with TRBD2 matching 8 bases. This CDR3 is built from 15 residues. Germline V gene lookup returns CDR1 LGHDT and CDR2 YNNKEL (reference sequence). V trimming: 0 bases; J trimming: 9 bases; junction bases outside the gene matches: 7. In nucleotides, the CDR3 is TGTGCCAGCAGCCAAGATCGGGAGGGGAAGACCATTCAGTACTTC. Protein product: CASSQDREGKTIQYF.

V is TRBV29-1 and J is TRBJ1-2; D remains ambiguous. The CDR3 runs 15 residues. Germline V gene data show CDR1 as SQVTM and CDR2 as ANQGSEA. Between the trimmed V and J ends, which lost 0 bases and 3 bases, there was a span of 14 bases. As DNA, the CDR3 is TGCAGCGTTGAAGAGGTGGCAGAGAGGGACTATGGCTACACCTTC. Translation gives CSVEEVAERDYGYTF.

This chain connects TRBV18 to TRBJ2-5; 12 nucleotides align to TRBD1. Looked up from germline, CDR1 is KGHSH and CDR2 is LQKENI. With 6 bases clipped from V and 5 bases from J, the junction kept 16 bases outside the gene matches. CDR3 length: 18 residues. The CDR3, as DNA: TGTGCCAGCTCTGCCATTGTCTCCGGGACAGGGGGCGCGGAGACCCAGTACTTC. Protein product: CASSAIVSGTGGAETQYF.

The chain uses TRBV5-1 and TRBJ2-3; TRBD1 matches at 11 bases. The CDR3 sequence is 15 residues long. From germline, CDR1 is SGHRS and CDR2 YFSETQ. V shed 4 bases, J shed 5 bases, and the junction held 6 bases outside the gene matches. CDR3 nucleotide sequence: TGCGCCAGCAGCCTCGGACAGGGGGCTGGAGATACGCAGTATTTT. It is translated as CASSLGQGAGDTQYF.

The V gene is TRBV30, the J gene TRBJ2-3, with TRBD2 matching over 12 bases. The CDR3 is 19 amino acids. CDR1 GTSNPN and CDR2 SVGIG come from the germline V gene (reference sequence). V shed 0 bases, J shed 5 bases, and the junction held 15 bases outside the gene matches. Here the CDR3 DNA reads TGTGCCTGGAGTGTACGTCTATGGGCTAGCGGGAGGGCTGGAGATACGCAGTATTTT. It translates to CAWSVRLWASGRAGDTQYF.

This sequence joins TRBV6-5 and TRBJ2-3; 10 positions match TRBD1. The CDR3 extends over 15 amino acids. The V segment lost 4 bases and the J segment 4 bases; nucleotides outside the gene matches: 5. Germline-derived CDR1 and CDR2 are MNHEY and SVGAGI. CDR3: CASSSRTGGADTQYF. The CDR3 DNA follows: TGTGCCAGCAGTTCCAGGACAGGGGGAGCAGATACGCAGTATTTT.